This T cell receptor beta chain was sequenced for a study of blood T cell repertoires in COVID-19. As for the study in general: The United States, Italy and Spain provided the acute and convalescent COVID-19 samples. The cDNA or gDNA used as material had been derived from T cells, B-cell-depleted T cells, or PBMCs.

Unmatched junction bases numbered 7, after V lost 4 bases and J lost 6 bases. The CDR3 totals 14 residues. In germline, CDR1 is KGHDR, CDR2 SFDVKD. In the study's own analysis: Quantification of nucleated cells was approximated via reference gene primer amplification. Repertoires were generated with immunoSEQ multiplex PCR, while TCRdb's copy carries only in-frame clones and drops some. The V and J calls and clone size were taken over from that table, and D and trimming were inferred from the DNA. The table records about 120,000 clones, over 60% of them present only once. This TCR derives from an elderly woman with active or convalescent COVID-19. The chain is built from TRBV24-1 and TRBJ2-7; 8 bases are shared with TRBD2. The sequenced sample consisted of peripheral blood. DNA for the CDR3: TGTGCCACCAGTGACCCGGGACTAGAACCCGAGCAGTACTTC. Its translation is CATSDPGLEPEQYF.